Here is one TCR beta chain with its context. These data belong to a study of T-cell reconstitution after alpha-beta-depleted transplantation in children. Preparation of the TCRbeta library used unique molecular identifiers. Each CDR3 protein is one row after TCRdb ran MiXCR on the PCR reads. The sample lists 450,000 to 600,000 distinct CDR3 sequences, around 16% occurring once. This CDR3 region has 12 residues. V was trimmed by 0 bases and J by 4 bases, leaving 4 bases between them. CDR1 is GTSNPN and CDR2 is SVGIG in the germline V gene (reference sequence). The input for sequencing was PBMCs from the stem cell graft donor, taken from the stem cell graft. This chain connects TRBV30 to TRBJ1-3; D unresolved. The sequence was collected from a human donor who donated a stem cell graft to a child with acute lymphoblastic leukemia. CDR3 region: CAWSVGGNTIYF. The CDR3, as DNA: TGTGCCTGGAGTGTCGGGGGAAACACCATATATTTT.